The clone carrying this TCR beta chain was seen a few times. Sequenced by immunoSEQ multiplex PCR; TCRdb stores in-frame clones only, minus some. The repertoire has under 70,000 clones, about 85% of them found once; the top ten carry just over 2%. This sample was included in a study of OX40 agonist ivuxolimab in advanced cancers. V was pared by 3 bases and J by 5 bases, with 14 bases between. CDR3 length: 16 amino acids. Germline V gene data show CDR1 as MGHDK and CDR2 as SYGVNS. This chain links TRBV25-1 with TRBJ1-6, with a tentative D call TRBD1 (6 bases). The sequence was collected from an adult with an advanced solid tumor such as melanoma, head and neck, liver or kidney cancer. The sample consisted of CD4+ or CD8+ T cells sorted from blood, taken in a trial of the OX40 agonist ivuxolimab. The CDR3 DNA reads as TGTGCCAGCAGTGAGACAGGTCGAATTGATAATTCACCCCTCCACTTT. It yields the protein CASSETGRIDNSPLHF.